The present TCR beta chain was sequenced within a study of blood T cell repertoires in COVID-19 (dated by TCRdb to about 2020). With regard to the full study: Samples from collaborators originated in the United States, Italy and Spain and spanned both the acute and convalescent phases of COVID-19. The prospective study material was composed of cDNA or gDNA derived from T cells, B-cell-depleted T cells, or PBMCs. Subjects who had been exposed to COVID-19, were actively infected with it, or had recovered from it provided the deeply sampled blood TCRbeta repertoires that made up the dataset. A freely available public database, intended as a resource for researchers studying the immune response to SARS-CoV-2, is where the repertoires were released. The samples were drawn from the first 160 participants of the ongoing ImmuneRACE study and from some 1,300 subjects provided by 6 global collaborators. A de-identified subject ID, COVID-19 status, age in years and sex were almost always included in the sample metadata. HLA class I and class II types, where available, came from metadata supplied by the sample provider rather than from assay-based typing. Here is what the overall study found, with its caveats: The quantity of clinical and demographic metadata differed by source and by participant and was supplied without curation.

The CDR3, from cysteine to phenylalanine, totals 13 residues. Of the read, only the CDR3 DNA is kept; its 39 bases are in frame from base 1. Trimming takes 3 bases from V and 7 bases from J, and the germline ends sit 12 bases apart. TCRbeta CDR3 regions were amplified from genomic DNA using the immunoSEQ Assay, a bias-controlled multiplex PCR. Processing in the source paper ran as follows. Within the assay, amplification of reference gene primers was used to estimate how many nucleated cells each sample contained. To quantify the absolute abundance of each unique TCRbeta CDR3 rearrangement, sequence reads were collapsed and filtered. For each sample, productive Simpson clonality was calculated as the square root of Simpson's diversity index over productive rearrangements. TCRdb's version of the immuneACCESS table is confined to in-frame rearrangements and falls short of the full clone set. An unresolved V gene accounts for under half of the shortfall where checked; the remainder is of unknown origin. The DNA gave D and trimming, while V, J and clone size come from that table. Recorded for this sample are 140,000 to 150,000 clones; around 80% of them occurred a single time. Together, the top ten hold approximately 2% of the sample.

Each collaborating institution followed its own protocols to collect whole blood in K2EDTA tubes. Collaborator samples were shipped for TCRbeta analysis as frozen whole blood, isolated PBMCs, or DNA extracted from either sample type. With respect to this clone: Its target antigen remains unknown. It has no much larger one-base neighbor in the sample; base qualities were not kept.

The source is a woman in her fifties or sixties with acute or convalescent COVID-19. Material for sequencing was peripheral blood. The sequence joins TRBV12-3 or TRBV12-4 to TRBJ2-5, with the identity of the D gene unclear. The CDR3 region: CASSLGEIGTQYF. DNA sequence: TGTGCCAGCAGTTTGGGCGAGATAGGGACCCAGTACTTC.